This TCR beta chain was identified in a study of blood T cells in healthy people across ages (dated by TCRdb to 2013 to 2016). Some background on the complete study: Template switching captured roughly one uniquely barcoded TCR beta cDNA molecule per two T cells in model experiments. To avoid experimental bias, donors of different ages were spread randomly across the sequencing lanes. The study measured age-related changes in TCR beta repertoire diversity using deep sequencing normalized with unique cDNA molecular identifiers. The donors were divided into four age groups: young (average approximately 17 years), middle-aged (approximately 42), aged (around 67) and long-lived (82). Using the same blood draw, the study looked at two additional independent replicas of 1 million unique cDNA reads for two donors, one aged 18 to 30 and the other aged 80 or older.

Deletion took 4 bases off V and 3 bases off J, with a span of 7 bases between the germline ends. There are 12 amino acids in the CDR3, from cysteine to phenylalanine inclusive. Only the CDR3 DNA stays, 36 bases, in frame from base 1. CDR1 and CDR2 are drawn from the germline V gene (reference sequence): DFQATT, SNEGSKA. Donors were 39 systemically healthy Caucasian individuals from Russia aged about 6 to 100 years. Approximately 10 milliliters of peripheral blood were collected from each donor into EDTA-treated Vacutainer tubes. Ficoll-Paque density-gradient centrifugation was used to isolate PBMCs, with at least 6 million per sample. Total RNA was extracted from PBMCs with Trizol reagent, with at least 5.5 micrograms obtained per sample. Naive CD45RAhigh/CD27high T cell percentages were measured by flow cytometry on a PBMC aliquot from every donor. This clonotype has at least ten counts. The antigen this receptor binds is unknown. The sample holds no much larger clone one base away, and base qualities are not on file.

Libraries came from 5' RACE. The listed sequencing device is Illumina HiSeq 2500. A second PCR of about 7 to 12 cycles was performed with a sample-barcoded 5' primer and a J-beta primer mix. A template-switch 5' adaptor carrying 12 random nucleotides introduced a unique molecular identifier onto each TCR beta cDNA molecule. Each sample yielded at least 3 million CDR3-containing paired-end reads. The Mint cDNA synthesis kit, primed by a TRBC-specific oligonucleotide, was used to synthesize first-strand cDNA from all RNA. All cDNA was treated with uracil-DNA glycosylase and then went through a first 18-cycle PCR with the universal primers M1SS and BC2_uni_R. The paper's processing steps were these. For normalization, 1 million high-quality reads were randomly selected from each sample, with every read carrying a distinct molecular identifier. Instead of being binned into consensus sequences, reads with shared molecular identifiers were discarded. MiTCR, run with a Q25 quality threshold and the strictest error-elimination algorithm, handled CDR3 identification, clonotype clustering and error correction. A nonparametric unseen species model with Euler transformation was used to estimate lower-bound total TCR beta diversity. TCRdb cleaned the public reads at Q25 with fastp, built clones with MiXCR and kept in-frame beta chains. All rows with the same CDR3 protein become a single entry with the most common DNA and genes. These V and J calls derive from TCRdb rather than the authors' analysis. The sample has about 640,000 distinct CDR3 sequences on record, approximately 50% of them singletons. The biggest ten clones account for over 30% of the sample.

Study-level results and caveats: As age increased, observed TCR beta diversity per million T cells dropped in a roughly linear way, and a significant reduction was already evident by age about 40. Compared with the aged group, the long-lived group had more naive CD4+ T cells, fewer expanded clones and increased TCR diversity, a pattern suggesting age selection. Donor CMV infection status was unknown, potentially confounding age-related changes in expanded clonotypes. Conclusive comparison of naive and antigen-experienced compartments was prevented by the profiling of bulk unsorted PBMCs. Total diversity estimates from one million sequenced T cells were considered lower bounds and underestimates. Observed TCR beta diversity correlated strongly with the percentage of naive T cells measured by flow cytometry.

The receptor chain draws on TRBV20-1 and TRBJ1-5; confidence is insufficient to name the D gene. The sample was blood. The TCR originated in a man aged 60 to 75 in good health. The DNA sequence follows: TGCAGTGCTAAACGGCACAATCAGCCCCAGCATTTT. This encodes CSAKRHNQPQHF.